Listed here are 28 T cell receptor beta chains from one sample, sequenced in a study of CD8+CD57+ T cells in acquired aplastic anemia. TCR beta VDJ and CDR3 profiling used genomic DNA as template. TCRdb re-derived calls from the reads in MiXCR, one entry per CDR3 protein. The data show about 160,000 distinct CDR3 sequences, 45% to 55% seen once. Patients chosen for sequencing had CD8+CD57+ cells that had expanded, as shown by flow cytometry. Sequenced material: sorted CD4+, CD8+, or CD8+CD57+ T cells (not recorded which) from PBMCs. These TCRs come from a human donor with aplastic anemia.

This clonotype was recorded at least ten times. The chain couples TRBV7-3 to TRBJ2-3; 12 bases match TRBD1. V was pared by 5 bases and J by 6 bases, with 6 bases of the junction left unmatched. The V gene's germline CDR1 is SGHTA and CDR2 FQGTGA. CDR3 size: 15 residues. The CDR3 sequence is CASSLTGTGGDTQYF. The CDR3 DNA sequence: TGTGCCAGCAGCCTTACCGGGACAGGGGGCGATACGCAGTATTTT.

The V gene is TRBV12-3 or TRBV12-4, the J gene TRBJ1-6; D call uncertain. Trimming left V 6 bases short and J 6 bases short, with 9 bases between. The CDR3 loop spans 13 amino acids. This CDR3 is CASSRRVNSPLHF. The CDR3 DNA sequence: TGTGCCAGCAGCCGACGCGTTAATTCACCCCTCCACTTT.

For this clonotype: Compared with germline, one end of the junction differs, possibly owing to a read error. For the CDR3, the DNA is TGCAGTGCAAACCCGGAGAATGAGCATTTCTTC. It translates to CSANPENEHFF. The genes are TRBV20-1 and TRBJ2-1; D unclear. The CDR3 is 11 residues long. Germline V gene sequence: CDR1 DFQATT, CDR2 SNEGSKA (reference sequence).

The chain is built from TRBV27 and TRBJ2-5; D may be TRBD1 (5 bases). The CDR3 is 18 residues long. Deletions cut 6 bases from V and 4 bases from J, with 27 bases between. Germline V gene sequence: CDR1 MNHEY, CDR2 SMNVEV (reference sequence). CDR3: CASRYPFVGASRIETQYF. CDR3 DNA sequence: TGTGCCAGCAGGTACCCCTTCGTTGGGGCTTCACGGATAGAGACCCAGTACTTC.

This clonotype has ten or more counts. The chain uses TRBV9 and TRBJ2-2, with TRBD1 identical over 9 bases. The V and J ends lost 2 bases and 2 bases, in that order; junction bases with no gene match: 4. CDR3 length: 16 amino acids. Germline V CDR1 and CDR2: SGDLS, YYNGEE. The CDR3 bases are TGTGCCAGCAGCGTCGGACAGGGGAGTAACACCGGGGAGCTGTTTTTT. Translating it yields CASSVGQGSNTGELFF.

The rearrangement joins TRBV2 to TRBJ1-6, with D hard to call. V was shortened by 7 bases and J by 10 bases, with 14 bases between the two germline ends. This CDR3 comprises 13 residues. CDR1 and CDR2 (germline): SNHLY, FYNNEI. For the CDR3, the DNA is TGTGCCAGCATGTTCCAGGCTCGATCACCCCTCCACTTT. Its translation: CASMFQARSPLHF.

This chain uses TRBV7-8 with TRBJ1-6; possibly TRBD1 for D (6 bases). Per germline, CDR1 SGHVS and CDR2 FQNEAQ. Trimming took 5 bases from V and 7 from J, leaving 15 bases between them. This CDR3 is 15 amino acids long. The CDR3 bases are TGTGCCAGCAGCGACAACAGGGTCGCGAATTCACCCCTCCACTTT. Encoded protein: CASSDNRVANSPLHF.

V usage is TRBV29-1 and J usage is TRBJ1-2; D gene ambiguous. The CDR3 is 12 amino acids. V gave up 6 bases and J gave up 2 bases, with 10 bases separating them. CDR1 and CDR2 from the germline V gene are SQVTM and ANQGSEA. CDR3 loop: CSVQTGNYGYTF. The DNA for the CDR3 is TGCAGCGTACAGACTGGGAACTATGGCTACACCTTC.

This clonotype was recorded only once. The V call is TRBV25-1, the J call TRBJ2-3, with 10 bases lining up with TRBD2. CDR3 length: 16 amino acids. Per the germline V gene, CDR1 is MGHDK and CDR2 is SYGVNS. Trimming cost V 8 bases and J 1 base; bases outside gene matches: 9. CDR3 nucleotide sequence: TGTGCCAGCTCACCCCTAGCGGGAGAACGCACAGATACGCAGTATTTT. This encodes CASSPLAGERTDTQYF.

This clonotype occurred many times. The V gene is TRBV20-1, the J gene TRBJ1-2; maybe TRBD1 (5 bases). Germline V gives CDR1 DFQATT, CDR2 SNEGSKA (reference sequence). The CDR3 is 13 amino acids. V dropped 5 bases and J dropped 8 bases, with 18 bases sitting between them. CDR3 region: CSAPPLSTGGYTF. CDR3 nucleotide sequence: TGCAGTGCTCCACCCCTCTCAACAGGCGGCTACACCTTC.

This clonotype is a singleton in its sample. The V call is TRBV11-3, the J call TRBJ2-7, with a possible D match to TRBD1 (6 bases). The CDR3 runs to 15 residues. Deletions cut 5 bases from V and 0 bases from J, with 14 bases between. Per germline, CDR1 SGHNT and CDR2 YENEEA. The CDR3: CASSQGRVSSYEQYF. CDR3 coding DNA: TGTGCCAGCAGCCAGGGGCGGGTTAGCTCCTACGAGCAGTACTTC.

CDR3 DNA sequence: TGTGCCAGCAGCGTAGGATGGGATGAGCAGTTCTTC. Encoded protein: CASSVGWDEQFF. V usage is TRBV9 and J usage is TRBJ2-1; D remains unclear. Germline V gene sequence: CDR1 SGDLS, CDR2 YYNGEE. There are 12 residues in the CDR3. Trimming took 0 bases from V and 8 from J, leaving 6 bases between them.

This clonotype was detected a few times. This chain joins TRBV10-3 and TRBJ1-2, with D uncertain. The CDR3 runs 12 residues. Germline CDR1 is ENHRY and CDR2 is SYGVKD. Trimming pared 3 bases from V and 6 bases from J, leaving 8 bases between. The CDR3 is CAISDYANGYTF. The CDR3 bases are TGTGCCATCAGTGACTATGCTAATGGCTACACCTTC.

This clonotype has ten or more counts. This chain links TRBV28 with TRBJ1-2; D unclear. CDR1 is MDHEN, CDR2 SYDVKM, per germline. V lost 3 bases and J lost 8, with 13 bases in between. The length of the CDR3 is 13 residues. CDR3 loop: CASSFRQEGGYTF. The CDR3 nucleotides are TGTGCCAGCAGTTTTAGGCAGGAAGGAGGCTACACCTTC.

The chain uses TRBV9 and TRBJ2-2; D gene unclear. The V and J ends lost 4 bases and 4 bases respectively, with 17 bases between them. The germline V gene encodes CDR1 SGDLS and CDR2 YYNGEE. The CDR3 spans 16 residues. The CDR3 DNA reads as TGTGCCAGCAGCTTACGCCTGGGCGGCCCCACCGGGGAGCTGTTTTTT. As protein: CASSLRLGGPTGELFF. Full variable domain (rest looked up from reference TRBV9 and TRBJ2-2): DSGVTQTPKHLITATGQRVTLRCSPRSGDLSVYWYQQSLDQGLQFLIQYYNGEERAKGNILERFSAQQFPDLHSELNLSSLELGDSALYFCASSLRLGGPTGELFFGEGSRLTVL.

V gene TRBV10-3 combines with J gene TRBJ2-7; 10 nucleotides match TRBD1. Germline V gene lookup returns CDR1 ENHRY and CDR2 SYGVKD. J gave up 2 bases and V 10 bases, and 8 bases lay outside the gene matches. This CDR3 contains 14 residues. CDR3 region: CASHSGQGTYEQYF. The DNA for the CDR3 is TGTGCCAGCCATTCGGGACAGGGGACCTACGAGCAGTACTTC.

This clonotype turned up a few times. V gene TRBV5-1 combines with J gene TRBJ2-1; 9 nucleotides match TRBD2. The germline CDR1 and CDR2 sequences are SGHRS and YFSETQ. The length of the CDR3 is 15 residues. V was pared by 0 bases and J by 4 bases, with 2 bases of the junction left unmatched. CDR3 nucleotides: TGCGCCAGCAGCTTGGTTAGCGGGGGTTACAATGAGCAGTTCTTC. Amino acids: CASSLVSGGYNEQFF.

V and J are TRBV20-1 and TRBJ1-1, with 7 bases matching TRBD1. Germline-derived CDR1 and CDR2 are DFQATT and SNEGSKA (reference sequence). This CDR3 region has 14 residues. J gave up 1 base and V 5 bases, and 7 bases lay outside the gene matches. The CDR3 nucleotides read TGCAGTGCTCCCGACAGGGTGGAGAACACTGAAGCTTTCTTT. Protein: CSAPDRVENTEAFF.

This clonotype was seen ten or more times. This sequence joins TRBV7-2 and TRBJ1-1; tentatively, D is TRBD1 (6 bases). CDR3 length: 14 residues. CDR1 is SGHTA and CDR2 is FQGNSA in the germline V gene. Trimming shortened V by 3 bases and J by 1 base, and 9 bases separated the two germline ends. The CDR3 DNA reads TGTGCCAGCAGCTTGCAGACAGGGAACACTGAAGCTTTCTTT. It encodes CASSLQTGNTEAFF.

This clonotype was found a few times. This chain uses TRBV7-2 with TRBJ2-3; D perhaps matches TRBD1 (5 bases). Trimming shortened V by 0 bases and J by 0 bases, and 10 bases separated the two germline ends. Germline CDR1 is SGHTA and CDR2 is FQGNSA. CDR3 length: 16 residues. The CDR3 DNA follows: TGTGCCAGCAGCTTAGCAGTACAGGCTAGCACAGATACGCAGTATTTT. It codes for CASSLAVQASTDTQYF.

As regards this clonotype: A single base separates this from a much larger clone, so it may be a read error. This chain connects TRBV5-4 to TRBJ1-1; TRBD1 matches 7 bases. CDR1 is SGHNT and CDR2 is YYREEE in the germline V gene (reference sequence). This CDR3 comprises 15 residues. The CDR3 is CASSPRTGENTETFF. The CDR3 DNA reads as TGTGCCAGCAGCCCACGGACAGGAGAGAACACTGAAACTTTCTTT. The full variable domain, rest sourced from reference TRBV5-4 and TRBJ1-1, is ETGVTQSPTHLIKTRGQQVTLRCSSQSGHNTVSWYQQALGQGPQFIFQYYREEENGRGNFPPRFSGLQFPNYSSELNVNALELDDSALYLCASSPRTGENTETFFGQGTRLTVV.

Here the CDR3 DNA reads TGTGCTAGTGGTTGGTCGGGACTAGCCGGAGAAGGAAAACAAGAGACCCAGTACTTC. Protein product: CASGWSGLAGEGKQETQYF. V usage is TRBV12-5 and J usage is TRBJ2-5; 9 bases fit TRBD2. After removal of 4 bases from V and 2 bases from J, the junction contained 17 bases not matched to a gene. This CDR3 has 19 residues. Per germline, CDR1 LGHNT and CDR2 FRNRAP.

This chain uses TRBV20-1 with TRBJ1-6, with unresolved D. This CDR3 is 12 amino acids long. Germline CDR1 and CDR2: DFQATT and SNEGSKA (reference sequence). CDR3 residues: CTAGSQASPLHF. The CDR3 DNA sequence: TGCACAGCCGGTAGTCAAGCTTCACCCCTCCACTTT.

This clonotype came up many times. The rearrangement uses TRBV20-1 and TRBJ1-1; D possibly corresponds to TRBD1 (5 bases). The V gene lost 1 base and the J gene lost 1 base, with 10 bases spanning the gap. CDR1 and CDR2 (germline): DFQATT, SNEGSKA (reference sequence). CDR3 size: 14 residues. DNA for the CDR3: TGCAGTGCTAGAGTACCGGGGCCGAACACTGAAGCTTTCTTT. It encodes CSARVPGPNTEAFF.

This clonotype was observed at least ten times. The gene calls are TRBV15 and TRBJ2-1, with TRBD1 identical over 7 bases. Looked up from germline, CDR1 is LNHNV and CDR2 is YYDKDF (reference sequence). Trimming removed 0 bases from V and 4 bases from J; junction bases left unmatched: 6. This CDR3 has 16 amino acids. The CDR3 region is CATSRDSGRGYNEQFF. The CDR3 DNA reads TGTGCCACCAGCAGAGATTCGGGCAGGGGGTACAATGAGCAGTTCTTC.

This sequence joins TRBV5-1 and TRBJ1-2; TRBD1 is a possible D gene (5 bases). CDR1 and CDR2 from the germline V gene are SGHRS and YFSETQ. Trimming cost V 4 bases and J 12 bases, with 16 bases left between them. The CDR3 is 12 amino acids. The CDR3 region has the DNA TGCGCCAGCAGCCCAAGCACAGGAATAGACACCTTC. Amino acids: CASSPSTGIDTF.

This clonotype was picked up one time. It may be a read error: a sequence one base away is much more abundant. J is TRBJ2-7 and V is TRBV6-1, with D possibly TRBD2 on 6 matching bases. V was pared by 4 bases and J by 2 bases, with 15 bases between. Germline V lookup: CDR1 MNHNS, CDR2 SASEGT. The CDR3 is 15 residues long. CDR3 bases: TGTGCCAGCAGTGCCAAGTCAAGGGAGGCCTACGAGCAGTACTTC. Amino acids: CASSAKSREAYEQYF.

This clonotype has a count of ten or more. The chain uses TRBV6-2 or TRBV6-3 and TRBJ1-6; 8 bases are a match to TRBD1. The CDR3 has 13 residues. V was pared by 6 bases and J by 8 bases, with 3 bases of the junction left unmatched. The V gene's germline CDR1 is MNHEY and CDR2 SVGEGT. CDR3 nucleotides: TGTGCCAGCAGCGACAGGGGCGATTCACCCCTCCACTTT. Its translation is CASSDRGDSPLHF.